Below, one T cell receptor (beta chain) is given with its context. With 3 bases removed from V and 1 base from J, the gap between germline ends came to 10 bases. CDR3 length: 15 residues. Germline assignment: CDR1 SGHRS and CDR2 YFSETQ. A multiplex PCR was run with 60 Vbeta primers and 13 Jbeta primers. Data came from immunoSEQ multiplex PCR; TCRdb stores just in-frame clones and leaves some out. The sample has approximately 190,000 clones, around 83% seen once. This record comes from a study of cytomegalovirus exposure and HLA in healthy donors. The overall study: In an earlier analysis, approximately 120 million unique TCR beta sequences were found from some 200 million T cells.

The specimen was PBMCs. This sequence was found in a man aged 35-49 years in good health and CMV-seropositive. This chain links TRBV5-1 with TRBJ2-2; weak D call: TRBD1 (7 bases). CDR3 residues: CASSWQGGNTGELFF. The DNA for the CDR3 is TGCGCCAGCAGCTGGCAGGGGGGGAACACCGGGGAGCTGTTTTTT.